The rows below give T cell receptor beta chains drawn from one sample of a study of T-cell reconstitution after alpha-beta-depleted transplantation in children. TCRdb itself ran the PCR reads through MiXCR, one entry per CDR3 protein. The table records roughly 70,000 distinct CDR3 sequences, roughly 5% of them present only once. Here the sequenced sample was PBMCs, mostly from graft donor cells, taken 180 days after TCRalphabeta/CD19-depleted stem cell transplant. The source is a boy younger than two who had a stem cell transplant for acute myeloid leukemia, so the T cells may come from the graft donor. The CDR3 runs from the conserved cysteine through the conserved F or W. A D gene is named only where the DNA matches it firmly. Some rows mark clone size as missing; the rest say once, few, many or name a class of expanded clone.

d_gene	j_gene	v_gene	len	abundance	CDR3nt	CDR3aa
-	TRBJ1-6	TRBV7-2	16	many	TGTGCCAGCAGCTTAGTTCACTATCAGGGGAATTCACCCCTCCACTTT	CASSLVHYQGNSPLHF
-	TRBJ2-1	TRBV10-1	17	few	TGCGCCAGCAGTGAGTCAATGGACTTCCTGGGGTACAATGAGCAGTTCTTC	CASSESMDFLGYNEQFF
-	TRBJ1-1	TRBV12-5	13	many	TGTGCTAGTGGTTTGTGGGGAAACACTGAAGCTTTCTTT	CASGLWGNTEAFF
-	TRBJ2-1	TRBV12-3/TRBV12-4	13	many	TGTGCCAGCAGTTCGGGACTCTACAATGAGCAGTTCTTC	CASSSGLYNEQFF
TRBD1	TRBJ2-5	TRBV29-1	15	many	TGCAGCGTTGGAAAGAGGACAGGGGGAGGAGAGACCCAGTACTTC	CSVGKRTGGGETQYF
-	TRBJ1-5	TRBV6-5	15	many	TGTGCCAGCAGTCCACCCCCTGCAAGCAATCAGCCCCAGCATTTT	CASSPPPASNQPQHF
-	TRBJ2-1	TRBV4-1	13	many	TGCGCCAGCAGCCTCGGACAATACAATGAGCAGTTCTTC	CASSLGQYNEQFF
TRBD1	TRBJ2-2	TRBV12-3/TRBV12-4	15	many	TGTGCCAGCAGTTTAGAAGGACAGGTCACCGGGGAGCTGTTTTTT	CASSLEGQVTGELFF
-	TRBJ1-2	TRBV20-1	13	many	TGCAGTGCGAGAGGGTTCTCTAACTATGGCTACACCTTC	CSARGFSNYGYTF
-	TRBJ2-2	TRBV19	13	many	TGTGCCAGTAAGATTCTGAACACCGGGGAGCTGTTTTTT	CASKILNTGELFF
-	TRBJ1-5	TRBV20-1	14	many	TGCAGTGCTAGAGGGGGGAGAAGCAATCAGCCCCAGCATTTT	CSARGGRSNQPQHF
-	TRBJ2-7	TRBV12-3/TRBV12-4	14	many	TGTGCCAGCAGTCAACAGGCGGGTCGTTACGAGCAGTACTTC	CASSQQAGRYEQYF
TRBD1	TRBJ1-1	TRBV12-3/TRBV12-4	15	many	TGTGCCAGCGTAGACAGGGGGGGATTGAACACTGAAGCTTTCTTT	CASVDRGGLNTEAFF
-	TRBJ2-1	TRBV30	14	many	TGTGCCTGGAGTGTACGGGACCCATACAATGAGCAGTTCTTC	CAWSVRDPYNEQFF
-	TRBJ1-1	TRBV4-3	14	many	TGCGCCAGCAGCCAAGATCCCCAGAACACTGAAGCTTTCTTT	CASSQDPQNTEAFF
TRBD2	TRBJ2-3	TRBV7-8	17	many	TGTGCCAGCAGCTTAGCCCGCGGCGGGGGACTCACAGATACGCAGTATTTT	CASSLARGGGLTDTQYF
TRBD1	TRBJ1-2	TRBV7-9	17	many	TGTGCCAGCAGCTTAGCCTTGAGGGACAGGCCCAACTATGGCTACACCTTC	CASSLALRDRPNYGYTF
TRBD2	TRBJ2-2	TRBV10-3	14	many	TGTGCCATCTCGCGGGAGATGAACACCGGGGAGCTGTTTTTT	CAISREMNTGELFF
TRBD1	TRBJ1-1	TRBV5-1	14	many	TGCGCCAGCAGCTTGGAGAGGGGGCGAGGAGTAGCTTTCTTT	CASSLERGRGVAFF
-	TRBJ2-2	TRBV5-1	14	many	TGCGCCAGCAGCTTGGAGGGGGGCACCGGGGAGCTGTTTTTT	CASSLEGGTGELFF
TRBD1	TRBJ2-1	TRBV5-4	14	-	TGTGCCAGCAGCCCGGGACAGGTTGTGCATGAGCAGTTCTTC	CASSPGQVVHEQFF
TRBD1	TRBJ2-2	TRBV3-1	16	many	TGTGCCAGCAGCCACACCGGGACAGCGAACACCGGGGAGCTGTTTTTT	CASSHTGTANTGELFF
-	TRBJ1-5	TRBV10-3	14	many	TGTGCCATCGGGTGGAGGGATAGCAATCAGCCCCAGCATTTT	CAIGWRDSNQPQHF
TRBD1	TRBJ1-6	TRBV5-6	13	many	TGTGCCAGCAGTACGACAGGGGATTCACCCCTCCACTTT	CASSTTGDSPLHF
-	TRBJ2-3	TRBV5-1	15	many	TGCGCCAGCAGACTACTGGCTCCTACTACAGATACGCAGTATTTT	CASRLLAPTTDTQYF
-	TRBJ1-1	TRBV3-1	16	-	TGTGCCAGCAGCCCCTGGACGGAAAGTCGGAACACTGAAGCTTTCTTT	CASSPWTESRNTEAFF
TRBD2	TRBJ2-3	TRBV28	16	many	TGTGCCAGCAGTCCGGGACTAGCCGCCTCCACAGATACGCAGTATTTT	CASSPGLAASTDTQYF
-	TRBJ2-2	TRBV6-6	13	many	TGTGCCAGCACGACACCGAACACCGGGGAGCTGTTTTTT	CASTTPNTGELFF
-	TRBJ2-1	TRBV4-3	15	many	TGCGCCAGCAGCCAAGGGGGCGGCTCCTACAATGAGCAGTTCTTC	CASSQGGGSYNEQFF